The clone carrying this T cell receptor (beta chain) was counted between two and nine times. The antigen is unknown. The whole isolated RNA underwent reverse transcription, so sequencing captured expressed TCRB transcripts. The average read count of naive, central memory and regulatory T cell samples was a few million. Profiling relied on immunoSEQ multiplex PCR, and the TCRdb table lists in-frame clones only, not all of them. The data show under 200,000 clones, about a tenth seen once. Markers CD45RO/CCR7/CD25/CD127/CD95/CD27 served to sort CD4+ naive, central memory, regulatory and stem cell-like memory cells. This CDR3 comprises 12 residues. Germline-derived CDR1 and CDR2 are SQVTM and ANQGSEA. Germline trimming cut 6 bases from V and 2 bases from J; bases unmatched to any gene: 3. These data originate in a study of beta chain features in type 1 diabetes. Findings and limits, study-wide: The study found moderately but significantly shorter TCRB CDR3s in all four CD4+ subsets of Type 1 diabetes patients. TCRB rearrangement may or may not be influenced by HLA type; here this remained unresolved. Compared to healthy donors, patients appeared to have naive, central memory and Treg TCRB repertoires that were more alike.

Sequencing was carried out using central memory CD4+ T cells from blood. V and J are TRBV29-1 and TRBJ2-5; 7 positions agree with TRBD1. The clonotype was recovered from a man aged 30 to 45 with type 1 diabetes. This chain's CDR3 is CSVDRRQETQYF. In DNA form, the CDR3 reads TGCAGCGTGGACAGGAGACAAGAGACCCAGTACTTC.